These T cell receptor beta chains were read from a single sample in a study of cytomegalovirus exposure and HLA in healthy donors. TCRdb keeps only in-frame clones here, not all; method: immunoSEQ multiplex PCR. Here the sample spans some 87,000 clones, 95% to 97% being singletons. The sample comprised PBMCs. The receptors shown here come from a woman under 30 in good health and CMV-seronegative. CDR3s include the opening cysteine and the closing phenylalanine or tryptophan. The D gene is left open where the match is weak. Some rows have no size entry. The others give once, few or many, or a class for an expanded clone.

j_call | v_call | cdr3_length | clone_size | d_call | cdr3_aa | cdr3_nt
TRBJ2-3 | TRBV6-6 | 14 | . | TRBD1 | CATRGGTGADTQYF | TGTGCCACCCGAGGGGGGACAGGGGCAGATACGCAGTATTTT
TRBJ1-1 | TRBV11-1 | 13 | . | . | CASSRNREREAFF | TGTGCCAGCAGCCGGAACCGGGAGAGGGAAGCTTTCTTT
TRBJ2-5 | TRBV5-1 | 14 | . | . | CASSSTSTQETQYF | TGCGCCAGCAGCTCCACTAGCACCCAAGAGACCCAGTACTTC
TRBJ2-2 | TRBV6-5 | 11 | . | . | CASRVSGELFF | TGTGCCAGCCGAGTCTCCGGGGAGCTGTTTTTT
TRBJ2-7 | TRBV5-8 | 13 | . | TRBD2 | CASSFTSDYEQYF | TGTGCCAGCAGCTTCACTAGCGACTACGAGCAGTACTTC
TRBJ1-1 | TRBV5-1 | 14 | . | TRBD1 | CASRAGGMNTEAFF | TGCGCCAGCCGAGCAGGGGGGATGAACACTGAAGCTTTCTTT
TRBJ1-5 | TRBV5-1 | 14 | . | . | CASSLGPNNQPQHF | TGCGCCAGCAGCTTGGGTCCCAACAATCAGCCCCAGCATTTT
TRBJ2-7 | TRBV7-9 | 16 | . | . | CASSSRSTGHTYEQYF | TGTGCCAGCAGCTCCAGGTCGACAGGACATACCTACGAGCAGTACTTC
TRBJ2-7 | TRBV13 | 15 | once | TRBD2 | CASSLSSGGTYEQYF | TGTGCCAGCAGCTTATCTAGCGGGGGGACCTACGAGCAGTACTTC
TRBJ1-1 | TRBV4-1 | 16 | once | TRBD1 | CASSQALDRVNTEAFF | TGCGCCAGCAGCCAAGCCTTGGACAGGGTGAACACTGAAGCTTTCTTT